This record concerns one TCR beta chain sequence. Antigen specificity is unknown. Per germline, CDR1 PRHDT and CDR2 FYEKMQ (reference sequence). This CDR3 has 14 residues. With 5 bases clipped from V and 4 bases from J, the junction kept 4 bases outside the gene matches. The data were obtained in a study of cytomegalovirus exposure and HLA in healthy donors. Study-wide points: An analysis done earlier found most TCR beta V segments productive about 90% or about 30% of the time.

This PCR relied on a set of 60 Vbeta primers and 13 Jbeta primers. Some clones are missing from TCRdb's copy, which holds only in-frame ones; the method was immunoSEQ multiplex PCR. The sample lists roughly 200,000 clones; 70% to 85% were seen once. Sequenced input: PBMCs. The rearrangement links TRBV13 to TRBJ2-7; the match to TRBD2 covers 11 bases. This receptor was obtained from a man between 45 and 60 years old in good health and CMV-seronegative. CDR3 residues: CASSPGLAVYEQYF. The CDR3 coding sequence is TGTGCCAGCAGCCCGGGACTAGCGGTTTACGAGCAGTACTTC.